This T cell receptor (beta chain) was sequenced in a study of T cells in tuberculosis. In the study overall: Sequenced TCRs come from CD1B-GMM tetramer-binding T cells.

Notes on the study in general: GMM-specific TCRs were nearer to active tuberculosis alpha repertoires, suggesting expansion. Using the GMM-specific repertoire gave around 90% accuracy versus 70% with motifs.

Generated by immunoSEQ multiplex PCR, the TCRdb table keeps only in-frame clones and is missing some. This table has tens of thousands of clones, 85% to 95% appearing once. V lost 3 bases, J lost 5 bases, and 2 bases stayed unmatched. The CDR3 covers 14 residues. Germline CDR1 reads WSHSY; CDR2 reads SAAADI. Details on this clone: The antigen is unknown.

This chain links TRBV10-2 with TRBJ2-1; 9 bases match TRBD2. The clonotype comes from a donor aged 10-35 years with latent tuberculosis or without tuberculosis infection. Some clones in this sample may be carry-over from other donors' samples. The sequenced material came from PBMCs. CDR3 DNA sequence: TGCGCCAGCAGTGAAGCGGGAGGAGACAATGAGCAGTTCTTC. As protein: CASSEAGGDNEQFF.